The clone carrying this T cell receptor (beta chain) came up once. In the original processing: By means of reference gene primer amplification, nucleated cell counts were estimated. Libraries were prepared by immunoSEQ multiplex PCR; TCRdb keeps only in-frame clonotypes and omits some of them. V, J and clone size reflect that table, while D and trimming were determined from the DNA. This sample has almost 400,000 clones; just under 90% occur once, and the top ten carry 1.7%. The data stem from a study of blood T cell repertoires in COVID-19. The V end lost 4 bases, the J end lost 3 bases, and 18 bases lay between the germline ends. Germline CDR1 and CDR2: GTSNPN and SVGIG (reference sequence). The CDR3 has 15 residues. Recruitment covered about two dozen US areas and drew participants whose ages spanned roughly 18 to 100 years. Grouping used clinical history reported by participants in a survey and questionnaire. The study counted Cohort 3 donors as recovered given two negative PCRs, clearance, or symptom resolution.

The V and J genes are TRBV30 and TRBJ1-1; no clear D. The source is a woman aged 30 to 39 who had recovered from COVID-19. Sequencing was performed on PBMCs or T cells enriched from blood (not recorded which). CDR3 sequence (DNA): TGTGCCTGGACACCGGGCGGGGAGCGGCACACTGAAGCTTTCTTT. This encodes CAWTPGGERHTEAFF.